Listed below are T cell receptor beta chains from one sample, sequenced in a study of T-cell reconstitution after alpha-beta-depleted transplantation in children. Via MiXCR, TCRdb re-called the PCR reads, giving one row per CDR3 protein. The sample includes fewer than 85,000 distinct CDR3 sequences, approximately 14% of them seen just once. The sample consisted of PBMCs, mostly from graft donor cells, taken 180 days after TCRalphabeta/CD19-depleted stem cell transplant. These receptor sequences come from a male patient aged 2 to 10 who had a stem cell transplant for acute lymphoblastic leukemia, so the T cells may come from the graft donor. CDR3s include the opening cysteine and the closing phenylalanine or tryptophan. The order of the fields is J gene, D gene, V gene, clone size, CDR3 protein, CDR3 DNA. D genes are given only for firm matches. The size field is filled for only some rows; it gives once, few, many or a size class.

>TRBJ1-5|-|TRBV20-1|many
CSPSNQPQHF
TGCAGTCCGAGCAATCAGCCCCAGCATTTT
>TRBJ2-1|TRBD2|TRBV7-2|few
CASSERGPGGEQFF
TGTGCCAGCAGCGAGCGGGGGCCTGGGGGAGAGCAGTTCTTC
>TRBJ1-5|-|TRBV19|few
CASSNQPQHF
TGTGCCAGTAGCAATCAGCCCCAGCATTTT
>TRBJ2-5|TRBD2|TRBV5-1|few
CASSPPTGGQETQYF
TGCGCCAGCAGCCCGCCCACGGGGGGCCAAGAGACCCAGTACTTC
>TRBJ2-4|-|TRBV6-5|few
CASSFSGTLNRGQYF
TGTGCCAGCAGTTTCTCCGGGACACTCAACCGTGGTCAGTACTTC
>TRBJ1-5|-|TRBV5-1|many
CASSSQGYQPQHF
TGCGCCAGCAGCTCACAGGGTTATCAGCCCCAGCATTTT
>TRBJ2-2|-|TRBV4-1|few
CASSQEGGLGTGELFF
TGCGCCAGCAGCCAAGAGGGGGGCCTCGGCACCGGGGAGCTGTTTTTT
>TRBJ2-7|TRBD2|TRBV27|few
CASSLYRRAGGYEQYF
TGTGCCAGCAGTCTCTATCGGAGGGCGGGAGGCTACGAGCAGTACTTC
>TRBJ2-1|-|TRBV24-1|-
CATSDLSTGYNEQFF
TGTGCCACCAGTGATTTGTCGACAGGCTACAATGAGCAGTTCTTC
>TRBJ2-5|-|TRBV18|few
CASSPIRNQETQYF
TGTGCCAGCTCACCCATACGGAACCAAGAGACCCAGTACTTC
>TRBJ2-3|-|TRBV7-6|-
CASSLKAVFTDTQYF
TGTGCCAGCAGCTTAAAAGCGGTTTTCACAGATACGCAGTATTTT
>TRBJ1-1|TRBD1|TRBV6-5|few
CASSYPDRTTEAFF
TGTGCCAGCAGTTACCCGGACAGGACTACTGAAGCTTTCTTT
>TRBJ2-3|-|TRBV20-1|many
CSAMTGRADTQYF
TGCAGTGCCATGACAGGGAGGGCAGATACGCAGTATTTT
>TRBJ2-1|-|TRBV7-9|-
CASSPPDAQYNEQFF
TGTGCCAGCAGCCCGCCCGATGCCCAGTACAATGAGCAGTTCTTC
>TRBJ2-3|-|TRBV5-1|few
CASSRRASTDTQYF
TGCGCCAGCAGCCGGAGGGCTAGTACAGATACGCAGTATTTT
>TRBJ2-6|-|TRBV27|-
CASSLSFSGANVLTF
TGTGCCAGCAGTTTATCTTTCTCTGGGGCCAACGTCCTGACTTTC
>TRBJ1-1|-|TRBV9|many
CASSVGGLPGNTEAFF
TGTGCCAGCAGCGTAGGCGGACTGCCTGGGAACACTGAAGCTTTCTTT
>TRBJ1-3|-|TRBV18|many
CASSPQGTGGHTIYF
TGTGCCAGCTCACCACAAGGGACCGGTGGTCACACCATATATTTT
>TRBJ2-3|TRBD2|TRBV29-1|few
CSAGDSGGTDTQYF
TGCAGCGCCGGGGATAGCGGGGGCACAGATACGCAGTATTTT
>TRBJ1-1|-|TRBV18|few
CASSPITGKSTEAFF
TGTGCCAGCTCGCCTATTACAGGGAAGAGCACTGAAGCTTTCTTT
>TRBJ2-1|TRBD2|TRBV7-9|-
CASSLGVGRIYNEQFF
TGTGCCAGCAGCTTGGGAGTCGGGAGGATCTACAATGAGCAGTTCTTC
>TRBJ2-7|-|TRBV7-8|-
CATGLTGTSYEQYF
TGTGCCACCGGCCTAACAGGGACTTCCTACGAGCAGTACTTC
>TRBJ2-2|-|TRBV5-5|-
CASSLDRAPGELFF
TGTGCCAGCAGCTTGGACAGGGCTCCCGGGGAGCTGTTTTTT
>TRBJ2-5|-|TRBV4-3|-
CASSPRDSLRETQYF
TGCGCCAGCAGCCCCCGGGACTCCCTGAGAGAGACCCAGTACTTC
>TRBJ2-7|-|TRBV5-8|few
CASSLPAGTWQYF
TGTGCCAGCAGCTTACCAGCCGGGACGTGGCAGTACTTC
>TRBJ2-1|TRBD2|TRBV20-1|many
CSAHSGSSYNEQFF
TGCAGTGCCCATAGCGGGAGCTCCTACAATGAGCAGTTCTTC
>TRBJ2-3|-|TRBV4-3|few
CASSQDWSTDTQYF
TGCGCCAGCAGCCAAGATTGGAGCACAGATACGCAGTATTTT
>TRBJ1-2|-|TRBV6-2/TRBV6-3|many
CASSYSKSRGDYGYTF
TGTGCCAGCAGTTACTCGAAGTCCAGGGGCGACTATGGCTACACCTTC
>TRBJ1-4|-|TRBV20-1|few
CSARGERRLLNEKLFF
TGCAGTGCTAGAGGCGAGAGACGGCTGCTAAATGAAAAACTGTTTTTT
>TRBJ2-5|-|TRBV20-1|few
CSATGEGQETQYF
TGCAGTGCTACAGGGGAGGGGCAAGAGACCCAGTACTTC
>TRBJ2-5|-|TRBV5-6|-
CASSLGPGRYPKEETQYF
TGTGCCAGCAGCTTGGGACCCGGAAGATATCCCAAAGAAGAGACCCAGTACTTC
>TRBJ1-1|-|TRBV6-1|few
CASSTFRTVEAFF
TGTGCCAGCAGCACCTTTAGGACCGTTGAAGCTTTCTTT
>TRBJ2-7|TRBD1|TRBV7-9|-
CASRKTGGAYYEQYF
TGTGCCAGCAGGAAGACAGGGGGAGCGTACTACGAGCAGTACTTC
>TRBJ1-1|TRBD1|TRBV5-1|few
CASTHRQGISGTEAFF
TGCGCCAGCACCCATAGACAGGGCATCTCGGGCACTGAAGCTTTCTTT
>TRBJ2-7|-|TRBV12-3/TRBV12-4|-
CASSFGGEQYF
TGTGCCAGCAGTTTTGGCGGCGAGCAGTACTTC
>TRBJ2-4|-|TRBV7-9|few
CASSLVSSKNIQYF
TGTGCCAGCAGCTTAGTCAGTTCCAAAAACATTCAGTACTTC
>TRBJ1-3|-|TRBV12-3/TRBV12-4|-
CASSLRQKAGNTIYF
TGTGCCAGCAGTTTAAGACAGAAAGCTGGAAACACCATATATTTT
>TRBJ2-7|TRBD2|TRBV20-1|-
CSAPRLAGGYEQYF
TGCAGTGCTCCACGACTAGCGGGGGGCTACGAGCAGTACTTC
>TRBJ1-3|-|TRBV12-3/TRBV12-4|many
CASSGRTVGNTIYF
TGTGCCAGCAGCGGTAGGACAGTTGGAAACACCATATATTTT
>TRBJ1-4|-|TRBV20-1|-
CSALVPNEKLFF
TGCAGTGCTCTGGTCCCTAATGAAAAACTGTTTTTT
>TRBJ1-5|-|TRBV20-1|few
CSARALNQPQHF
TGCAGTGCTAGAGCGCTCAATCAGCCCCAGCATTTT
>TRBJ2-3|-|TRBV9|-
CASSASTDTQYF
TGTGCCAGCAGCGCAAGCACAGATACGCAGTATTTT
>TRBJ2-7|-|TRBV27|few
CASSSPGSYEQYF
TGTGCCAGCAGTTCCCCAGGGTCCTACGAGCAGTACTTC
>TRBJ2-4|-|TRBV28|-
CASQQRPGAKNIQYF
TGTGCCAGCCAACAGAGGCCAGGGGCCAAAAACATTCAGTACTTC